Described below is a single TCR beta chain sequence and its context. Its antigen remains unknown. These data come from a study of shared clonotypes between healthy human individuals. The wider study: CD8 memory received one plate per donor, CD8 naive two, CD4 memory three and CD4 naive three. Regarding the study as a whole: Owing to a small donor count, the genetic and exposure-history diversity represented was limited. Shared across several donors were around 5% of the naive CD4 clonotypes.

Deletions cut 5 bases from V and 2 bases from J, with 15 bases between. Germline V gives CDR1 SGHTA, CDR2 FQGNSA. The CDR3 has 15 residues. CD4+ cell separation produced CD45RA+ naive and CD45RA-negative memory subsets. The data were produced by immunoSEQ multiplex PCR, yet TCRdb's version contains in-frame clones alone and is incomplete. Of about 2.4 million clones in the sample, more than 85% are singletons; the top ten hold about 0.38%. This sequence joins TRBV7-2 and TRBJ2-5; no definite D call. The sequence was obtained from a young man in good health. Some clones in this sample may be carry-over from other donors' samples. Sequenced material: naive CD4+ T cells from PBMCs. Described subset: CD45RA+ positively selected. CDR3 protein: CASSPQPTPQETQYF. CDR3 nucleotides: TGTGCCAGCAGCCCCCAACCCACTCCTCAAGAGACCCAGTACTTC.